This TCR beta chain derives from a study of human CD8 memory T cell subsets. The CDR3 has 18 residues. The germline CDR1 and CDR2 sequences are WSHSY and SAAADI. It was UMI-labeled 5' RACE by which the TCR beta libraries were made. TCRdb reprocessed the 5' RACE reads and stores each CDR3 protein as one record, lacking DNA. Recorded here are under 20,000 distinct CDR3 sequences; the top ten clones represent 5.4%. What was sequenced was CD8+ T cells from PBMCs. The genes are TRBV10-2 and TRBJ2-1; TCRdb's D gene call, TRBD2, goes unchecked for lack of DNA. The clonotype originates from a human donor in good health. CDR3 loop: CASSDSGTSGMVYNEQFF.